These T cell receptor beta chains were read from a single sample in a study of T-cell reconstitution after alpha-beta-depleted transplantation in children. One entry per CDR3 protein, called by TCRdb with MiXCR from the PCR reads. The sample lists 300,000 or so distinct CDR3 sequences, 23% seen once, with approximately 11% in the top ten. Here the sequenced sample was PBMCs, mostly from graft donor cells, taken 180 days after TCRalphabeta/CD19-depleted stem cell transplant. The receptors come from a male patient younger than 18 who had a stem cell transplant for acute lymphoblastic leukemia, so the T cells may come from the graft donor. Both conserved end residues are part of each CDR3. A D gene is named only where the DNA matches it firmly. Rows may omit the clone size; those that give it use once, few, many or a size class.

size | J | V | D | CDR3 | DNA
NA | TRBJ2-3 | TRBV5-8 | TRBD2 | CASSLAFSGIASDTQYF | TGTGCCAGCAGCTTGGCCTTCAGCGGGATTGCGTCAGATACGCAGTATTTT
NA | TRBJ2-1 | TRBV21-1 | NA | CASSKPPAQVYEQFF | TGTGCCAGCAGCAAACCTCCGGCCCAGGTCTATGAGCAGTTCTTC
NA | TRBJ2-7 | TRBV15 | TRBD2 | CATSTGLADSYEQYF | TGTGCCACCAGCACTGGACTAGCGGACTCCTACGAGCAGTACTTC
NA | TRBJ2-3 | TRBV20-1 | NA | CSAQDSPTDTQYF | TGCAGTGCACAGGACAGCCCCACAGATACGCAGTATTTT
few | TRBJ1-1 | TRBV6-5 | NA | CASSYVQNTEAFF | TGTGCCAGCAGTTACGTGCAGAACACTGAAGCTTTCTTT
few | TRBJ2-2 | TRBV2 | NA | CASSDRASRSTGELFF | TGTGCCAGCAGTGATAGGGCGAGCCGGAGCACCGGGGAGCTGTTTTTT
few | TRBJ2-1 | TRBV27 | TRBD2 | CASSSPGTRYNEQFF | TGTGCCAGCAGTTCCCCCGGGACTAGGTACAATGAGCAGTTCTTC
few | TRBJ1-2 | TRBV5-1 | NA | CASSFGQPLYGYTF | TGCGCCAGCAGCTTTGGACAGCCTCTCTATGGCTACACCTTC
NA | TRBJ2-3 | TRBV19 | TRBD1 | CASSITGGFADTQYF | TGTGCCAGTAGTATTACAGGGGGCTTCGCAGATACGCAGTATTTT
few | TRBJ1-5 | TRBV4-1 | NA | CASSQGPRVQPQHF | TGCGCCAGCAGCCAAGGGCCCAGGGTTCAGCCCCAGCATTTT
NA | TRBJ1-5 | TRBV6-5 | NA | CASSYLILPGSNQPQHF | TGTGCCAGCAGTTACTTGATTTTACCGGGGAGCAATCAGCCCCAGCATTTT
once | TRBJ2-7 | TRBV4-1 | TRBD2 | CASSPRQAGGPEYEQYF | TGCGCCAGCAGCCCCCGCCAAGCGGGAGGGCCGGAGTACGAGCAGTACTTC
few | TRBJ2-3 | TRBV5-4 | NA | CASSLNRDTDTQYF | TGTGCCAGCAGCTTGAATAGGGACACAGATACGCAGTATTTT
NA | TRBJ2-1 | TRBV9 | NA | CASSVVGSTGRGEQFF | TGTGCCAGCAGCGTAGTAGGGTCTACAGGGCGGGGTGAGCAGTTCTTC
NA | TRBJ2-7 | TRBV9 | TRBD2 | CASSVAGAGGPDEQYF | TGTGCCAGCAGCGTAGCCGGGGCGGGGGGGCCGGACGAGCAGTACTTC
few | TRBJ2-1 | TRBV10-3 | NA | CAISSRDSEQFF | TGTGCCATCAGCTCCCGGGACTCAGAGCAGTTCTTC
NA | TRBJ2-1 | TRBV6-1 | TRBD2 | CASSRHSGSGSLDYNEQFF | TGTGCCAGCAGCCGTCATAGCGGGAGCGGAAGTTTGGATTACAATGAGCAGTTCTTC
few | TRBJ1-5 | TRBV18 | NA | CASSTVANSNQPQHF | TGTGCCAGCTCAACCGTCGCGAATAGCAATCAGCCCCAGCATTTT
few | TRBJ2-3 | TRBV29-1 | TRBD1 | CSVPDRGTDTQYF | TGCAGCGTCCCGGACAGGGGTACAGATACGCAGTATTTT
NA | TRBJ2-5 | TRBV15 | TRBD1 | CATRRDRGLAWETQYF | TGTGCCACCAGAAGGGACAGGGGGCTAGCCTGGGAGACCCAGTACTTC
NA | TRBJ2-4 | TRBV7-9 | NA | CASGSNIQYF | TGTGCCAGCGGCTCAAACATTCAGTACTTC
few | TRBJ1-4 | TRBV20-1 | TRBD1 | CSASPGQGANEKLFF | TGCAGTGCTAGCCCTGGACAGGGGGCTAATGAAAAACTGTTTTTT
NA | TRBJ2-3 | TRBV11-1 | TRBD2 | CASSYQLLAGGDTQYF | TGTGCCAGCAGTTATCAATTGCTAGCGGGAGGGGATACGCAGTATTTT
few | TRBJ2-5 | TRBV29-1 | NA | CSVEIIHRDLLYQETQYF | TGCAGCGTTGAAATAATCCACCGGGACCTACTATACCAAGAGACCCAGTACTTC
few | TRBJ2-7 | TRBV4-2 | TRBD2 | CASSPEAGGPYEQYF | TGTGCCAGCAGCCCAGAAGCGGGAGGGCCTTACGAGCAGTACTTC
NA | TRBJ1-1 | TRBV5-1 | NA | CASSYRVDPNTEAFF | TGCGCCAGCAGTTATCGGGTAGATCCGAACACTGAAGCTTTCTTT
NA | TRBJ2-1 | TRBV19 | NA | CASSMVAGVYNEQFF | TGTGCCAGTAGTATGGTAGCCGGGGTATACAATGAGCAGTTCTTC
few | TRBJ2-5 | TRBV12-3/TRBV12-4 | NA | CASSPFTGIQETQYF | TGTGCCAGCAGTCCTTTTACGGGGATCCAAGAGACCCAGTACTTC
few | TRBJ2-1 | TRBV6-5 | NA | CASKGEPNEQFF | TGTGCCAGCAAGGGGGAGCCCAATGAGCAGTTCTTC
few | TRBJ2-7 | TRBV4-1 | NA | CASSQALASSYEQYF | TGCGCCAGCAGCCAAGCACTCGCCAGCTCCTACGAGCAGTACTTC
NA | TRBJ1-1 | TRBV12-5 | TRBD1 | CASEGAGQSMNTEAFF | TGTGCTAGTGAAGGCGCGGGACAGTCGATGAACACTGAAGCTTTCTTT
NA | TRBJ2-3 | TRBV9 | NA | CASSPQRDTQYF | TGTGCCAGCAGCCCCCAGCGGGATACGCAGTATTTT
NA | TRBJ2-3 | TRBV5-6 | TRBD2 | CASSSRTSGFSTDTQYF | TGTGCCAGCAGCTCTAGGACTAGCGGGTTTAGCACAGATACGCAGTATTTT
NA | TRBJ1-2 | TRBV12-3/TRBV12-4 | NA | CASSLRDIRVGYTF | TGTGCCAGCAGCCTCCGGGACATTCGCGTCGGCTACACCTTC
NA | TRBJ1-2 | TRBV4-1 | TRBD1 | CASSQDSDSVGTADYGYTF | TGCGCCAGCAGCCAAGACTCTGACTCCGTTGGGACAGCAGACTATGGCTACACCTTC
NA | TRBJ2-1 | TRBV20-1 | TRBD2 | CSARNSGTSNEQFF | TGCAGTGCTAGAAACTCCGGGACTAGCAATGAGCAGTTCTTC
many | TRBJ2-2 | TRBV12-3/TRBV12-4 | TRBD1 | CASSLRQGYGGELFF | TGTGCCAGCAGTTTGAGACAGGGGTACGGCGGGGAGCTGTTTTTT
NA | TRBJ2-5 | TRBV5-1 | NA | CASSLDRPQETQYF | TGCGCCAGCAGCTTGGACCGGCCCCAAGAGACCCAGTACTTC
few | TRBJ2-3 | TRBV7-4 | TRBD2 | CASSSLGRANTDTQYF | TGTGCCAGCAGCTCACTCGGGAGGGCCAACACAGATACGCAGTATTTT
NA | TRBJ2-3 | TRBV5-6 | TRBD2 | CASSLALAGGPVTDTQYF | TGTGCCAGCAGCTTGGCACTAGCGGGAGGGCCAGTGACAGATACGCAGTATTTT
NA | TRBJ2-7 | TRBV27 | TRBD1 | CASSYTGTGAYEQYF | TGTGCCAGCAGTTACACCGGGACAGGGGCCTACGAGCAGTACTTC
few | TRBJ1-1 | TRBV7-8 | TRBD1 | CASRLDRANTEAFF | TGTGCCAGCAGACTAGACAGGGCCAACACTGAAGCTTTCTTT
NA | TRBJ1-4 | TRBV6-5 | TRBD1 | CASSSSRGRNEKLFF | TGTGCCAGCAGTAGCTCGAGGGGGCGGAATGAAAAACTGTTTTTT
NA | TRBJ1-5 | TRBV5-8 | TRBD1 | CASNRDSSQPQHF | TGTGCCAGCAACCGGGACAGCAGCCAGCCCCAGCATTTT
few | TRBJ2-3 | TRBV5-1 | TRBD2 | CASRIAGVGADTQYF | TGCGCCAGCAGAATAGCGGGAGTCGGCGCAGATACGCAGTATTTT